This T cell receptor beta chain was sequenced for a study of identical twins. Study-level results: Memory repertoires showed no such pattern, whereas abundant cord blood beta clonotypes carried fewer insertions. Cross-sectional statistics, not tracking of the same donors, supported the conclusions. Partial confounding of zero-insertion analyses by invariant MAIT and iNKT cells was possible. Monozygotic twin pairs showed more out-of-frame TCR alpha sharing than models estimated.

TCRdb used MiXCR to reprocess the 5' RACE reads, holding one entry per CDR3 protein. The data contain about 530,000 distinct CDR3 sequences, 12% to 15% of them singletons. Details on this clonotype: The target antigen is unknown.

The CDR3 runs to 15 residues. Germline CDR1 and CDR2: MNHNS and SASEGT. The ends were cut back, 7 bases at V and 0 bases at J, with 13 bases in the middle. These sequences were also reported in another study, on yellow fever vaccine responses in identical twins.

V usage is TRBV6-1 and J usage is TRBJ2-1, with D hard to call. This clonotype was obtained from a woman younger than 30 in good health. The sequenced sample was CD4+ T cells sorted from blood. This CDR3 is CASTSGRLSYNEQFF. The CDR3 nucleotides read TGTGCCAGCACGTCGGGCAGACTCTCCTACAATGAGCAGTTCTTC.